This TCR beta chain was observed in a study of blood T cell repertoires in COVID-19. Study-level background: Whether acute or convalescent, the COVID-19 samples came from the United States, Italy and Spain. The cDNA or gDNA used as material had been derived from T cells, B-cell-depleted T cells, or PBMCs.

In the original workflow: Reference gene primer amplification gave nucleated cell count estimates. Only in-frame clones appear in the TCRdb table, and some are missing; sequencing was by immunoSEQ multiplex PCR. V and J calls and clone size are copied from that table; D and trimming were computed from the DNA. The repertoire holds some 130,000 clones, with roughly 85% as singletons. CDR3 size: 13 residues. V gave up 0 bases and J gave up 7 bases, with 10 bases separating them. Germline CDR1 is SGHDT and CDR2 is YYEEEE. The chain carries TRBV5-6 and TRBJ1-2; D is perhaps TRBD1 (6 bases). This clonotype originated in a human donor in a cohort sampled during active COVID-19. The sample taken for sequencing was peripheral blood. CDR3 bases: TGTGCCAGCAGCTTGGGACAGGAGGTTGGCTACACCTTC. Translated, it gives CASSLGQEVGYTF.